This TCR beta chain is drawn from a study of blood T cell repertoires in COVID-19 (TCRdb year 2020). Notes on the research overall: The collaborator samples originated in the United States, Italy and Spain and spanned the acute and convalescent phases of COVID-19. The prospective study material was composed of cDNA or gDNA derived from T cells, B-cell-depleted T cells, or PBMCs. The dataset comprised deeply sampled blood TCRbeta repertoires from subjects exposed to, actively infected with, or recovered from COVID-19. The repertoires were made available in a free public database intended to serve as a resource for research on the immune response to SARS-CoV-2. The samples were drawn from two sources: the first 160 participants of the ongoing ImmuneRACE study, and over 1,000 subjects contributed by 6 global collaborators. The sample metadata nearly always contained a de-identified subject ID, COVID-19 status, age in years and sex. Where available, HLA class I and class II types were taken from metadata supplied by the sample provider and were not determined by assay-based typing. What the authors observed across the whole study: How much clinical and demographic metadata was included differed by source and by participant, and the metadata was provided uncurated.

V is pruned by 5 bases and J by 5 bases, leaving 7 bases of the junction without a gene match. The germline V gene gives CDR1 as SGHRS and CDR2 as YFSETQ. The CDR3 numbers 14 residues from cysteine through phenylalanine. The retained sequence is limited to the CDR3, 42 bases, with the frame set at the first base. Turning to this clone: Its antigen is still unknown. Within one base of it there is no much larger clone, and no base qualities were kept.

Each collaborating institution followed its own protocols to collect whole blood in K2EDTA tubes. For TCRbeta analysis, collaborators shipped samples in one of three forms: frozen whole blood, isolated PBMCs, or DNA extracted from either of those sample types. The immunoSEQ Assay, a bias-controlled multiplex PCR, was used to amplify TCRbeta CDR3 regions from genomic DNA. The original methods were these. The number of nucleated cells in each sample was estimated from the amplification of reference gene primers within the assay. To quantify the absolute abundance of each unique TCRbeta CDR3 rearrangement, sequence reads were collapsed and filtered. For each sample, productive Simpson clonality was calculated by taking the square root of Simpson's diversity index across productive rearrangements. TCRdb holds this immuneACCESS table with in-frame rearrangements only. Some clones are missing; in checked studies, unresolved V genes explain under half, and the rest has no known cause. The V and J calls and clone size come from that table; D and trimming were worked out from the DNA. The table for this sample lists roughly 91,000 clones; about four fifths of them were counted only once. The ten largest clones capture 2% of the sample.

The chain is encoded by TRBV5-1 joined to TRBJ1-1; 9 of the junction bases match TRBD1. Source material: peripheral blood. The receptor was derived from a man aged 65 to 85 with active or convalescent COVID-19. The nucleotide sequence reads TGCGCCAGCAGTTCGGGACAGGGTCGGACTGAAGCTTTCTTT. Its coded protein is CASSSGQGRTEAFF.